This TCR beta chain was sequenced for a study of OX40 agonist ivuxolimab in advanced cancers. Study outcomes and limitations: Normalized expansion of T-cell clones was also low for some nonresponders. Expanded peripheral T cells had an undetermined antigen specificity.

CDR3 length: 17 amino acids. Looked up from germline, CDR1 is LNHNV and CDR2 is YYDKDF (reference sequence). V was pared by 0 bases and J by 0 bases, with 12 bases between. Regarding this clone: Its matching antigen is unknown.

Profiling relied on immunoSEQ multiplex PCR, and the TCRdb table lists in-frame clones only, not all of them. The table shows approximately 92,000 clones, with more than 80% occurring only once. The V and J genes are TRBV15 and TRBJ1-3; tentatively, D is TRBD1 (6 bases). This TCR derives from an adult with an advanced solid tumor such as melanoma, head and neck, liver or kidney cancer. Sample: CD4+ or CD8+ T cells sorted from blood, taken in a trial of the OX40 agonist ivuxolimab. As DNA, the CDR3 is TGTGCCACCAGCAGAGATCCCGGGACAATCTCTGGAAACACCATATATTTT. Protein sequence: CATSRDPGTISGNTIYF.